Here is one T cell receptor (beta chain) with its context. Its antigen is unknown. Sequencing used immunoSEQ multiplex PCR; TCRdb keeps in-frame clones, though not all of them. The data contain under 20,000 clones, about 73% of them seen just once; the ten biggest clones take up around 20%. The data were obtained in a study of CD4 T cells in relation to SARS-CoV-2 and coronaviruses. CDR1 and CDR2 (germline): SNHLY, FYNNEI. This CDR3 is built from 15 residues. The ends were cut back, 7 bases at V and 0 bases at J, with 16 bases in the middle. CD4+ T cells from unexposed donors were obtained before the COVID-19 pandemic (2011-2018). CD4+ T cells were isolated from the cells after about 11 days of culture. Testing used SARS-CoV-2 S/N and four cold-coronavirus spikes on unexposed-donor CD4+ T cells, cells permitting.

This TCR came from a human donor in good health. Sequencing used CD4+ T cells from PBMCs, cultured in vitro. The rearrangement joins TRBV2 to TRBJ2-7; D uncertain. The CDR3 bases are TGTGCCAGCATTATGTCGAGAGCGAGCTCCTACGAGCAGTACTTC. Residues: CASIMSRASSYEQYF.